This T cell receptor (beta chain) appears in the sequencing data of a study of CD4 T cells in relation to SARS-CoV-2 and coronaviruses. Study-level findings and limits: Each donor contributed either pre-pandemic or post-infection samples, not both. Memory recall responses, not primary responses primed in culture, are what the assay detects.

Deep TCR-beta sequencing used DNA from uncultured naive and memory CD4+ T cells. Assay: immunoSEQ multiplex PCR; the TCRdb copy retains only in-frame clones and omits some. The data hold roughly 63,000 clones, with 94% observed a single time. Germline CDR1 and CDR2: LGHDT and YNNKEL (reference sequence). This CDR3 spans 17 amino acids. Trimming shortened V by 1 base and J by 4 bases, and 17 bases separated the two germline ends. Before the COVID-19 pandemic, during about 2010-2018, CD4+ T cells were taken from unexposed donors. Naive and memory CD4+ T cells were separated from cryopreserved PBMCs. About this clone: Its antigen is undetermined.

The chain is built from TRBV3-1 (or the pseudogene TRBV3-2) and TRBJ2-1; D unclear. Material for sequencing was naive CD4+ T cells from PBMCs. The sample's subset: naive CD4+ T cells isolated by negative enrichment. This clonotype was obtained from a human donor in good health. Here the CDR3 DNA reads TGTGCCAGCAGCCAAGTTATTCCCTCAAGGGATTACAATGAGCAGTTCTTC. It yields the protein CASSQVIPSRDYNEQFF.